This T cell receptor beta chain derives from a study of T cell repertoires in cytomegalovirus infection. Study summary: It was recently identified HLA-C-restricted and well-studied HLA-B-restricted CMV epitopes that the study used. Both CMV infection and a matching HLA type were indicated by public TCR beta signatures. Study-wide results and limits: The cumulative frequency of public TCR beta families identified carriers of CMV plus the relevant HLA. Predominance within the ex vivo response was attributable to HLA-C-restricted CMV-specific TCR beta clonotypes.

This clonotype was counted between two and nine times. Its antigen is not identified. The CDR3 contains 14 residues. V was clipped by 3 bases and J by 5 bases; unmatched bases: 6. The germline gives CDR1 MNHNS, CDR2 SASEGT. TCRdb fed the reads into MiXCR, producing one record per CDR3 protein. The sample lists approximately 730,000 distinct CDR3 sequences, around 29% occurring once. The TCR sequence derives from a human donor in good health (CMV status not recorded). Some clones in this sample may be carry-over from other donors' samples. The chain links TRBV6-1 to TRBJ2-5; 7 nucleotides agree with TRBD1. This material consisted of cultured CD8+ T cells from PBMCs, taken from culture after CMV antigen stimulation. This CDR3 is CASSERQGWETQYF. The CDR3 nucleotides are TGTGCCAGCAGTGAGCGACAGGGATGGGAGACCCAGTACTTC.